A selection of T cell receptor beta chains follows, all from one sample in a study of cytomegalovirus exposure and HLA in healthy donors. Sequencing was performed with immunoSEQ multiplex PCR; in TCRdb, only in-frame clones are kept and a portion is missing. In the table there are about 200,000 clones, 70% to 80% of which are singletons. The sequencing input was PBMCs. Receptors were obtained from a male donor in good health and CMV-seropositive. Both conserved end residues are part of each CDR3. D genes are given only for firm matches. For some rows the clone size is stated as once, few or many, or as a class when expanded; others skip it.

>TRBV4-3|15|TRBJ2-7|TRBD1|.
TGCGCCAGCAGCCAAGGACAGGGGTTCGCCTACGAGCAGTACTTC
CASSQGQGFAYEQYF
>TRBV4-1|16|TRBJ2-7|.|.
TGCGCCAGCAGCCAAGAATCCGTGGGGCTGATATACGAGCAGTACTTC
CASSQESVGLIYEQYF
>TRBV11-2|18|TRBJ2-7|TRBD1|.
TGTGCCAGCAGCTTAGGCAGCAATTGGGACAGGGCTTTCGACGAGCAGTACTTC
CASSLGSNWDRAFDEQYF
>TRBV7-2|14|TRBJ1-1|.|few
TGTGCCAGCAGCTTAAGCAGGGTGGGCACTGAAGCTTTCTTT
CASSLSRVGTEAFF
>TRBV30|14|TRBJ2-3|TRBD2|few
TGTGCCTGGAGTGTAGGGGAGGGGACAGATACGCAGTATTTT
CAWSVGEGTDTQYF
>TRBV10-3|11|TRBJ2-5|.|.
TGTGCCATCAGTGCACAAGAGACCCAGTACTTC
CAISAQETQYF
>TRBV6-1|13|TRBJ1-2|TRBD1|few
TGTGCCAGCAGTTTCGGACAGGCCTATGGCTACACCTTC
CASSFGQAYGYTF
>TRBV19|13|TRBJ1-3|.|.
TGTGCCAGTAGTCCGGGACATTGGAACACCATATATTTT
CASSPGHWNTIYF
>TRBV5-3|15|TRBJ2-7|.|few
TGTGCCAGAAGCCCCACCAGGGGGAGGCAGTACGAGCAGTACTTC
CARSPTRGRQYEQYF
>TRBV18|15|TRBJ2-1|TRBD2|few
TGTGCCAGCTCGCAAACTAGCGGTCTTAACAATGAGCAGTTCTTC
CASSQTSGLNNEQFF
>TRBV2|15|TRBJ2-7|.|once
TGTGCCAGCATTCCGACTAGAAGAAGCTCCTACGAGCAGTACTTC
CASIPTRRSSYEQYF
>TRBV19|13|TRBJ2-5|.|.
TGTGCCAGTAGTATAGCTAGCTTGGAGACCCAGTACTTC
CASSIASLETQYF
>TRBV5-4|16|TRBJ1-2|.|.
TGTGCCAGCAGCCTCTTTCAAATTGGAGCGGGGGATGGCTACACCTTC
CASSLFQIGAGDGYTF
>TRBV7-9|14|TRBJ2-3|.|.
TGTGCCAGCAGCTTAGGAGCAGGGACAGATACGCAGTATTTT
CASSLGAGTDTQYF
>TRBV7-2|15|TRBJ2-7|TRBD1|.
TGTGCCAGCAGCTTATCCGGGACAGGGTCCTACGAGCAGTACTTC
CASSLSGTGSYEQYF
>TRBV6-6|14|TRBJ1-3|.|.
TGTGCCAGCAGTTACTCGAGCCTTGGAAACACCATATATTTT
CASSYSSLGNTIYF
>TRBV25-1|14|TRBJ1-2|.|.
TGTGCCAGCAGGGGGGACGGGGGAGGCTATGGCTACACCTTC
CASRGDGGGYGYTF
>TRBV2|15|TRBJ1-5|.|.
TGTGCCAGCAGCGGAGGAAGGAGGCCGAATCAGCCCCAGCATTTT
CASSGGRRPNQPQHF
>TRBV2|14|TRBJ1-1|TRBD1|.
TGTGCCACCCCCAAAGGGGACAGGGCCTGGGAAGCTTTCTTT
CATPKGDRAWEAFF
>TRBV7-6|15|TRBJ2-3|TRBD2|once
TGTGCCAGCAGCTTATTGACTAGCCTCACAGATACGCAGTATTTT
CASSLLTSLTDTQYF
>TRBV28|15|TRBJ2-7|TRBD2|.
TGTGCCAGCAGTTCTACTAGCGGGCCCCCCTACGAGCAGTACTTC
CASSSTSGPPYEQYF
>TRBV14|14|TRBJ2-5|TRBD1|few
TGTGCCAGCAGCCCACGACAGGGCCAAGAGACCCAGTACTTC
CASSPRQGQETQYF
>TRBV6-4|14|TRBJ2-3|TRBD1|.
TGTGCCAGCAGTGCTCAGGGGGCGACAGATACGCAGTATTTT
CASSAQGATDTQYF
>TRBV10-3|15|TRBJ2-7|.|.
TGTGCCATCAGTGGCGGAACAGGGGGGGTCTACGAGCAGTACTTC
CAISGGTGGVYEQYF
>TRBV28|12|TRBJ2-5|TRBD1|.
TGTGCCAGCAGTTCAGGGGGAGAGACCCAGTACTTC
CASSSGGETQYF
>TRBV11-3|13|TRBJ2-2|.|.
TGTGCCAGCAGCTCGTATAGCACCGGGGAGCTGTTTTTT
CASSSYSTGELFF
>TRBV7-2|13|TRBJ1-1|.|.
TGTGCCAGCAGCTTAGGGGTGAGGACTGAAGCTTTCTTT
CASSLGVRTEAFF
>TRBV4-3|14|TRBJ2-3|.|.
TGCGCCAGCAGCTTGGCGACAGGCACAGATACGCAGTATTTT
CASSLATGTDTQYF
>TRBV4-3|14|TRBJ2-7|.|.
TGCGCCAGCAGCCAAGGGGGCTCAGGGGTCGAGCAGTACTTC
CASSQGGSGVEQYF
>TRBV5-1|13|TRBJ2-1|.|.
TGCGCCAGCAGCCTACAGGGTCGCAATGAGCAGTTCTTC
CASSLQGRNEQFF
>TRBV7-2|15|TRBJ2-3|TRBD2|.
TGTGCCAGCAGCTTCGGCGGGAGTCTTGGAGATACGCAGTATTTT
CASSFGGSLGDTQYF
>TRBV25-1|15|TRBJ2-3|.|.
TGTGCCAGCAGTGAAAGGGGTCGAGCCACAGATACGCAGTATTTT
CASSERGRATDTQYF
>TRBV11-2|15|TRBJ2-7|TRBD1|.
TGTGCCAGCAGCCCGCGGACAGGGAGCTCCTACGAGCAGTACTTC
CASSPRTGSSYEQYF
>TRBV7-3|15|TRBJ2-5|TRBD2|.
TGTGCCAGCAGCCCCACCGGGACTAGACAAGAGACCCAGTACTTC
CASSPTGTRQETQYF
>TRBV7-9|16|TRBJ2-3|TRBD2|.
TGTGCCATCCTCCTAGCCGGGACTAGCAACACAGATACGCAGTATTTT
CAILLAGTSNTDTQYF
>TRBV18|12|TRBJ1-6|.|.
TGTGCCAGCTCTAAGGGGGATTCACCCCTCCACTTT
CASSKGDSPLHF
>TRBV30|15|TRBJ1-5|TRBD1|.
TGTGCCTGGAGTGTAACAGGGACAGGGGGCCGTCCCCAGCATTTT
CAWSVTGTGGRPQHF
>TRBV7-8|16|TRBJ1-2|TRBD1|.
TGTGCCAGCAGCATGACGACAGGGAAAGCTAACTATGGCTACACCTTC
CASSMTTGKANYGYTF
>TRBV19|14|TRBJ1-6|.|once
TGTGCCAGTAGTATTTCGTCCTATAATTCACCCCTCCACTTT
CASSISSYNSPLHF
>TRBV9|15|TRBJ1-1|.|.
TGTGCCAGCAGCGCAGTCTCAGGGATGAACACTGAAGCTTTCTTT
CASSAVSGMNTEAFF
>TRBV18|13|TRBJ1-2|.|.
TGTGCCAGCTCACCATCGGGGTATCGAGGCTACACCTTC
CASSPSGYRGYTF
>TRBV18|12|TRBJ1-2|.|.
TGTGCCAGCTCCCCCCAGGCCCATGGCTACACCTTC
CASSPQAHGYTF
>TRBV6-4|13|TRBJ1-1|.|.
TGTGCCAGCAGTGAACAGGAGAACACTGAAGCTTTCTTT
CASSEQENTEAFF